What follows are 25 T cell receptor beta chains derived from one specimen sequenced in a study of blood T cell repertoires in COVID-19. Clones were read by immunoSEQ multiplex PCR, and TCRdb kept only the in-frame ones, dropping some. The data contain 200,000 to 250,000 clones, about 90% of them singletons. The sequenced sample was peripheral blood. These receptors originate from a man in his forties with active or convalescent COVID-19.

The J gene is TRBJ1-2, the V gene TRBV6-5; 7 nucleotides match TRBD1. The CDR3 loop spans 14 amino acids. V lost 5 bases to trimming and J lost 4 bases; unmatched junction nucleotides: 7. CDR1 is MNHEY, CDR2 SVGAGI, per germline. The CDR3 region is CASSSRDRTYGYTF. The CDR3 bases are TGTGCCAGCAGTAGCCGGGACAGAACCTATGGCTACACCTTC.

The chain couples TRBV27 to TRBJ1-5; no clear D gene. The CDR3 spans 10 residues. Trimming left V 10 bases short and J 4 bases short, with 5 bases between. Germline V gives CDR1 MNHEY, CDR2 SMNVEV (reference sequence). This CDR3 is CATLNQPQHF. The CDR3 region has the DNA TGTGCCACCCTAAATCAGCCCCAGCATTTT.

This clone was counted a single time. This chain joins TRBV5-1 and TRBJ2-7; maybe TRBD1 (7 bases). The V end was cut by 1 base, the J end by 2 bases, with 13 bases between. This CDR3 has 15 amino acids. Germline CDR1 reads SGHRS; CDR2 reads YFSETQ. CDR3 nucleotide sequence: TGCGCCAGCAGCTTGATGCAGGGGGGACCCTACGAGCAGTACTTC. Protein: CASSLMQGGPYEQYF.

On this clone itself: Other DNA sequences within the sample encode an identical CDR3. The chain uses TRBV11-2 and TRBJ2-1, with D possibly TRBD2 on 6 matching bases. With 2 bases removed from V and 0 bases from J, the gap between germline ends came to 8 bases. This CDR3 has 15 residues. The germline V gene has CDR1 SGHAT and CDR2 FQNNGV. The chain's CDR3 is CASSLIGSSYNEQFF. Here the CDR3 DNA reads TGTGCCAGCAGCTTAATCGGGAGCTCCTACAATGAGCAGTTCTTC. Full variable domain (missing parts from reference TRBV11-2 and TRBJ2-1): EAGVAQSPRYKIIEKRQSVAFWCNPISGHATLYWYQQILGQGPKLLIQFQNNGVVDDSQLPKDRFSAERLKGVDSTLKIQPAKLEDSAVYLCASSLIGSSYNEQFFGPGTRLTVL.

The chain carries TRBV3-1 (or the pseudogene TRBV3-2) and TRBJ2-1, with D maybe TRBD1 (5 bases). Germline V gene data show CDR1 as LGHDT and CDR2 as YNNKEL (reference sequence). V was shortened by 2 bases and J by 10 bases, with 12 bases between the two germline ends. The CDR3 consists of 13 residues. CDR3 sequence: CASSQRGTLEQFF. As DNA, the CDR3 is TGTGCCAGCAGCCAAAGGGGTACCTTAGAGCAGTTCTTC.

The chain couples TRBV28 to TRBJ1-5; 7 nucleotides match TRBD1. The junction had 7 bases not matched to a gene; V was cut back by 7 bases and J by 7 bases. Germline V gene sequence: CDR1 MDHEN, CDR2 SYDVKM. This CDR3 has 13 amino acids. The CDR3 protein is CASKQGLGQPQHF. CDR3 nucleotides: TGTGCCAGCAAACAGGGGCTAGGACAGCCCCAGCATTTT.

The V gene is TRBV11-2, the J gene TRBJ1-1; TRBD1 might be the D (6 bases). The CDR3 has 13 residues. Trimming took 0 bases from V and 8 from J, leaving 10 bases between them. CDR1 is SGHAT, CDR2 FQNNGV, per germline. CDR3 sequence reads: CASSLDRGSEAFF. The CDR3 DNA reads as TGTGCCAGCAGCTTAGATAGGGGGTCCGAAGCTTTCTTT. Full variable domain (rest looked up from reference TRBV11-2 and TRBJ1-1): EAGVAQSPRYKIIEKRQSVAFWCNPISGHATLYWYQQILGQGPKLLIQFQNNGVVDDSQLPKDRFSAERLKGVDSTLKIQPAKLEDSAVYLCASSLDRGSEAFFGQGTRLTVV.

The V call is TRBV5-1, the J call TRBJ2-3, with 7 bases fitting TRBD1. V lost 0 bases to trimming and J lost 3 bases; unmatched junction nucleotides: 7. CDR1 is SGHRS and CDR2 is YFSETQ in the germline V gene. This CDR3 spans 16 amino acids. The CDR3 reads CASSLGNRGPTDTQYF. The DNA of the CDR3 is TGCGCCAGCAGCTTGGGAAACAGGGGACCAACAGATACGCAGTATTTT.

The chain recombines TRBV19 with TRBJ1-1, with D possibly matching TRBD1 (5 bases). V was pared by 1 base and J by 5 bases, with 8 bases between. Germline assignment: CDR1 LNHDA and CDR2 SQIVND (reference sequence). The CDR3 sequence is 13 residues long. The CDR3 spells CASSIGRATEAFF. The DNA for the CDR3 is TGTGCCAGTAGTATAGGCAGGGCAACTGAAGCTTTCTTT.

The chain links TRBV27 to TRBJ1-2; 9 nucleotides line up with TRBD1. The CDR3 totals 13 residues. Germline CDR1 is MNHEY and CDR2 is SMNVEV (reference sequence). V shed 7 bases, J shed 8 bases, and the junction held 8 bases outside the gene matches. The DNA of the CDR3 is TGTGCCAGCACCGGGACAGGGTTGATGGGCTACACCTTC. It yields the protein CASTGTGLMGYTF.

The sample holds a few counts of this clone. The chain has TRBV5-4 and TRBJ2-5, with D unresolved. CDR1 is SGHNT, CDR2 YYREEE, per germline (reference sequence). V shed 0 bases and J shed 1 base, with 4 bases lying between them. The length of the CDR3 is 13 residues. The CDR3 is CASSLGGQETQYF. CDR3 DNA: TGTGCCAGCAGCTTGGGAGGCCAAGAGACCCAGTACTTC. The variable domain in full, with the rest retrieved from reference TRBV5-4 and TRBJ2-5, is ETGVTQSPTHLIKTRGQQVTLRCSSQSGHNTVSWYQQALGQGPQFIFQYYREEENGRGNFPPRFSGLQFPNYSSELNVNALELDDSALYLCASSLGGQETQYFGPGTRLLVL.

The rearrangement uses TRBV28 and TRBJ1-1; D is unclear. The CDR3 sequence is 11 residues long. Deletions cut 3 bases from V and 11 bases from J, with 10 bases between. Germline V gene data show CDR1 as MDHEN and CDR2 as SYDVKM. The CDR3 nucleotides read TGTGCCAGCAGTTTTCCCTCTCCGGCTTTCTTT. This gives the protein CASSFPSPAFF.

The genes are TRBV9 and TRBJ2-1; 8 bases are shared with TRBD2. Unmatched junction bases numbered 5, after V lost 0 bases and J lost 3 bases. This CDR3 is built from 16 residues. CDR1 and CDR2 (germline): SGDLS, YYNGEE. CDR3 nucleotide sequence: TGTGCCAGCAGCGTAGAGGCGGGGGGACTCTACAATGAGCAGTTCTTC. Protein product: CASSVEAGGLYNEQFF.

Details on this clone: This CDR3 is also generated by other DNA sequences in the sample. The DNA of the CDR3 is TGTGCCAGTAGTATCACGGGCAATCAGCCCCAGCATTTT. This translates into CASSITGNQPQHF. The chain links TRBV19 to TRBJ1-5; unclear D gene. CDR1 and CDR2 from the germline V gene are LNHDA and SQIVND (reference sequence). CDR3 length: 13 residues. Trimming cost V 3 bases and J 2 bases, with 5 bases left between them.

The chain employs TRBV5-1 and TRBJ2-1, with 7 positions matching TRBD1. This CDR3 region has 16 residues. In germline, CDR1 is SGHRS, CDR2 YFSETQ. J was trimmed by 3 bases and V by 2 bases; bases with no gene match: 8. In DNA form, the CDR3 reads TGCGCCAGCAGCTTCGTTTGGGACAGAATCTACAATGAGCAGTTCTTC. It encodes CASSFVWDRIYNEQFF.

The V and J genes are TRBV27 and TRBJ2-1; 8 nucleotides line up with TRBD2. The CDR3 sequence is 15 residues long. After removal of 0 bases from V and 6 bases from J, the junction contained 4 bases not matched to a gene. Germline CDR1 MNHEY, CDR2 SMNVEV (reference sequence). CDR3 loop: CASSLSWLAGNEQFF. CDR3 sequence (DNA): TGTGCCAGCAGTTTATCGTGGCTAGCGGGCAATGAGCAGTTCTTC.

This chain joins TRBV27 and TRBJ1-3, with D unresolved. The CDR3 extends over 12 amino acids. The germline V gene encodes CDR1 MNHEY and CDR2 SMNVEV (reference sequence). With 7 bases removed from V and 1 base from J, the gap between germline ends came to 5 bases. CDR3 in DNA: TGTGCCAGCACCCTTTCTGGAAACACCATATATTTT. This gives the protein CASTLSGNTIYF.

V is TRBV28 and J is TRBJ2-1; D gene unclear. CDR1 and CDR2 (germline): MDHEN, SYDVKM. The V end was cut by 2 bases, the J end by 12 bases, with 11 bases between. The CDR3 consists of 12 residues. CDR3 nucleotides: TGTGCCAGCAGTTTAAAGGATAACAGGCAGTTCTTC. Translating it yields CASSLKDNRQFF. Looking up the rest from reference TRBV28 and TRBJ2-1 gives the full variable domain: DVKVTQSSRYLVKRTGEKVFLECVQDMDHENMFWYRQDPGLGLRLIYFSYDVKMKEKGDIPEGYSVSREKKERFSLILESASTNQTSMYLCASSLKDNRQFFGPGTRLTVL.

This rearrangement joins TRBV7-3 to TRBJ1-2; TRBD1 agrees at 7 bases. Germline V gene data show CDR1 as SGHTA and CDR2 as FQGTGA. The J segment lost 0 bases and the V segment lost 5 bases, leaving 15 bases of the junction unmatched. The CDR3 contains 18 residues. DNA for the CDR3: TGTGCCAGCAGCGCTCACCGGGACAGTCAAGTAACTAACTATGGCTACACCTTC. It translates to CASSAHRDSQVTNYGYTF.

In nucleotides, the CDR3 is TGCGCCAGCAGCTTGGAAGGCGGGAGGGCCGACACCGGGGAGCTGTTTTTT. Protein: CASSLEGGRADTGELFF. The chain joins TRBV5-1 to TRBJ2-2; 9 bases agree with TRBD2. The CDR3 spans 17 residues. V trimming: 0 bases; J trimming: 3 bases; junction bases outside the gene matches: 6. From germline, CDR1 is SGHRS and CDR2 YFSETQ.

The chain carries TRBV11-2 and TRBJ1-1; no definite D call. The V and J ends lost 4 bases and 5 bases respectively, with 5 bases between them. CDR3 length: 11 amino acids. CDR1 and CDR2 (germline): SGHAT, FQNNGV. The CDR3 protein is CASSSGTEAFF. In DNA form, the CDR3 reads TGTGCCAGCAGCTCGGGTACTGAAGCTTTCTTT.

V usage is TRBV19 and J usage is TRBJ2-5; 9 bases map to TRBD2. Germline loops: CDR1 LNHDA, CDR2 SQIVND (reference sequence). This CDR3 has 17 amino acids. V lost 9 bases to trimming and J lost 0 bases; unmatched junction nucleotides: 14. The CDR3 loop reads CASRPTWREGYQETQYF. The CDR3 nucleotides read TGTGCCAGCCGCCCAACCTGGCGGGAGGGCTACCAAGAGACCCAGTACTTC.

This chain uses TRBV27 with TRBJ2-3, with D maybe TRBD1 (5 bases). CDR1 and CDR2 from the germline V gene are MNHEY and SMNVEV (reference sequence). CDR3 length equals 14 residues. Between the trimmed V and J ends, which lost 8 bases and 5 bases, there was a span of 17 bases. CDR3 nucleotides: TGTGCCAGCTCTTACCAGGGTTCTGTAGATACGCAGTATTTT. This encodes CASSYQGSVDTQYF.

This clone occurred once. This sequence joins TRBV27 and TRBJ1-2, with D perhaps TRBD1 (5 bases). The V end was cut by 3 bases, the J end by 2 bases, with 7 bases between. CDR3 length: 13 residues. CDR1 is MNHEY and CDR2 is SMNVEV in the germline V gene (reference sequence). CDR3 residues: CASSLTENYGYTF. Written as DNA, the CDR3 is TGTGCCAGCAGTTTGACAGAGAACTATGGCTACACCTTC.

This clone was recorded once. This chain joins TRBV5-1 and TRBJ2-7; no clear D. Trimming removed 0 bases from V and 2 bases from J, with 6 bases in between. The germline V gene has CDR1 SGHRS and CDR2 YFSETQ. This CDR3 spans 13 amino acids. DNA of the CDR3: TGCGCCAGCAGCTTGGGGCCCACCTACGAGCAGTACTTC. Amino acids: CASSLGPTYEQYF.